This T cell receptor (beta chain) was recorded in a study of beta chain features in type 1 diabetes. Findings and limits, study-wide: Shorter TCRB CDR3s, moderately but significantly so, marked every one of the four CD4+ subsets in Type 1 diabetes patients.

Expressed TCRB transcripts were sequenced because the isolated RNA had all been reverse transcribed beforehand. Only in-frame clones appear in the TCRdb table, and some are missing; sequencing was by immunoSEQ multiplex PCR. This repertoire shows around 710,000 clones, under 15% found once; its top ten account for 0.09% to 0.15%. To note about this clone: What it recognizes is unknown.

V lost 4 bases to trimming and J lost 4 bases, with 14 bases between them. Germline values: CDR1 GTSNPN, CDR2 SVGIG (reference sequence). The CDR3 is made up of 14 amino acids. J is TRBJ1-3 and V is TRBV30; D is possibly TRBD1 (6 bases). Sequenced sample: naive CD4+ T cells from blood. This sequence originates from a man younger than 45 with type 1 diabetes. In DNA form, the CDR3 reads TGTGCCTGGAAGTGGGGGCGTATCGGAAACACCATATATTTT. This encodes CAWKWGRIGNTIYF.